The T cell receptor (beta chain) under discussion was sequenced for a study of identical twins. TCRdb reprocessed the 5' RACE reads via MiXCR and lists one record per CDR3 protein. The sample lists a few hundred thousand distinct CDR3 sequences; 5% to 7% were seen once. Study-wide results and limits: Fewer insertions marked abundant cord blood beta clonotypes; young adult naive trended weakly, memory not at all.

J lost 5 bases, V lost 1 base, and 8 bases had no gene match. Germline V gives CDR1 KGHSH, CDR2 LQKENI. The CDR3 has 15 residues. This clonotype was detected a few times. Antigen unknown. These data were also filed under a second study, of T cells expressing NK-cell markers.

This TCR derives from a young woman in good health. The sequenced material came from CD8+ T cells sorted from blood. The chain joins TRBV18 to TRBJ2-7, with 7 positions matching TRBD2. The CDR3 region has the DNA TGTGCCAGCTCACCACGGGAGGGTCGGCGCGACGAGCAGTACTTC. This codes for CASSPREGRRDEQYF.